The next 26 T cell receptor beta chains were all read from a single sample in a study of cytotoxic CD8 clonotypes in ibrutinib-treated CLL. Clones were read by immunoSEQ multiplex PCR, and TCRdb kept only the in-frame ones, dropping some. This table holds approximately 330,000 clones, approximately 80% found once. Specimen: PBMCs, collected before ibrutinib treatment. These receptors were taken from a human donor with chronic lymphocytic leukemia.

As DNA, the CDR3 is TGTGCCAGCAGTACGCGGGACAGCGGGTTTTCTAAGACCTACAATGAGCAGTTCTTC. Amino acid sequence: CASSTRDSGFSKTYNEQFF. The chain recombines TRBV27 with TRBJ2-1; a possible D gene is TRBD1 (7 bases). The CDR3 runs 19 residues. Trimming shortened V by 5 bases and J by 2 bases, and 25 bases separated the two germline ends. Per germline, CDR1 MNHEY and CDR2 SMNVEV (reference sequence).

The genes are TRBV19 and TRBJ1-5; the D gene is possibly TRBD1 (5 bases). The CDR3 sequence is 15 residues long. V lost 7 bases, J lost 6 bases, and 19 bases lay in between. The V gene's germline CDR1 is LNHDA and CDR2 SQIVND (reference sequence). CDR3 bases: TGTGCCAGTAACCTACGGGGGGACTCCAGTCAGCCCCAGCATTTT. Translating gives CASNLRGDSSQPQHF.

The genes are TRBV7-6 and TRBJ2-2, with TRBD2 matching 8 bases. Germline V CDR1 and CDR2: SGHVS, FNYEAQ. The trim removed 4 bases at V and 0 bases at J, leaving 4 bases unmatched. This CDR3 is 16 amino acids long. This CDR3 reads CASSSIAGTNTGELFF. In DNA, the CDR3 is TGTGCCAGCAGCTCGATAGCGGGGACGAACACCGGGGAGCTGTTTTTT.

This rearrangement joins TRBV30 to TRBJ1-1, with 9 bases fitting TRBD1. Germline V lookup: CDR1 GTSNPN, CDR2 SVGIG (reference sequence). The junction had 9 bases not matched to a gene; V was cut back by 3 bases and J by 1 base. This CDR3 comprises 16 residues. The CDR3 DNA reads TGTGCCTGGAGCCGACGCAAACAGGGGGCGAACACTGAAGCTTTCTTT. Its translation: CAWSRRKQGANTEAFF.

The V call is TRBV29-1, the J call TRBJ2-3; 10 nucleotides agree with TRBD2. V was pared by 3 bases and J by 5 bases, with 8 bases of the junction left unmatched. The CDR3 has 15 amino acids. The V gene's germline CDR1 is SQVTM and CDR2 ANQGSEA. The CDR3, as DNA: TGCAGCGTTGACGCTTGGACTAGCGGCGAAGATACGCAGTATTTT. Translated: CSVDAWTSGEDTQYF.

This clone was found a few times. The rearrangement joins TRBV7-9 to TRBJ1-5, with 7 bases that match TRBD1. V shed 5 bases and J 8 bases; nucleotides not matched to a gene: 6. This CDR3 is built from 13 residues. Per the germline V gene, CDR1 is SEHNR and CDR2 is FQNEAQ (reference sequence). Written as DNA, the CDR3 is TGTGCCAGCAGCCATACAGGGGCTGAGCCCCAGCATTTT. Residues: CASSHTGAEPQHF.

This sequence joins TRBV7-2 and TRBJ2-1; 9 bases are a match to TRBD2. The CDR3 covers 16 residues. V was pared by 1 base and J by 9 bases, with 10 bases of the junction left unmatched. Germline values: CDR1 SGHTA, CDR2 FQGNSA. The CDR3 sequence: CASSLEAGGYRGEQFF. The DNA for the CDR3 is TGTGCCAGCAGCTTAGAGGCGGGAGGGTATCGGGGTGAGCAGTTCTTC.

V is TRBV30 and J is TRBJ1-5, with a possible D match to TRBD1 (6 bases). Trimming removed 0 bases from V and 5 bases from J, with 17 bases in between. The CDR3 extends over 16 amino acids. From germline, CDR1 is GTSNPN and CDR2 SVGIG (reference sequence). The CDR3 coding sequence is TGTGCCTGGAGTGTTTGGGGGGCCGGCGCGGATCAGCCCCAGCATTTT. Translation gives CAWSVWGAGADQPQHF.

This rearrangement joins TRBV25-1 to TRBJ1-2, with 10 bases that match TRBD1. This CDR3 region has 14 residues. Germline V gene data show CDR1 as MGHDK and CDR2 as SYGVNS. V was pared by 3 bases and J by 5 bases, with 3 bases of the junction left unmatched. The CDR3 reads CASSEMDRGYGYTF. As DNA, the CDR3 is TGTGCCAGCAGTGAGATGGACAGGGGGTATGGCTACACCTTC.

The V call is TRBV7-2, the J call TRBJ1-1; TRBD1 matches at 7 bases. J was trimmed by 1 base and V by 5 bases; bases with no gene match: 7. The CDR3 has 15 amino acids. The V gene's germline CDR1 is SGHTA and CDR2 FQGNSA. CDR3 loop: CASSPHRTGNTEAFF. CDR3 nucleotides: TGTGCCAGCAGCCCACACCGGACAGGGAACACTGAAGCTTTCTTT.

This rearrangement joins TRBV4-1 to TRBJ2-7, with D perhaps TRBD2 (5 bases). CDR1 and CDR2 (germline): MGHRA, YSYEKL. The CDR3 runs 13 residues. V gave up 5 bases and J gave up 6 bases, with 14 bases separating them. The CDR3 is CASSFRAELEQYF. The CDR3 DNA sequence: TGCGCCAGCAGCTTTAGAGCGGAACTCGAGCAGTACTTC.

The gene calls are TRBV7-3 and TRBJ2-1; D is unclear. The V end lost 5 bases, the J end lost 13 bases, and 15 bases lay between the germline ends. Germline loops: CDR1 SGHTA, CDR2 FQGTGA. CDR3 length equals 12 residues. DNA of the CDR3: TGTGCCAGCAGCCCAGGCTCCAATTTTCAGTTCTTC. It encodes CASSPGSNFQFF.

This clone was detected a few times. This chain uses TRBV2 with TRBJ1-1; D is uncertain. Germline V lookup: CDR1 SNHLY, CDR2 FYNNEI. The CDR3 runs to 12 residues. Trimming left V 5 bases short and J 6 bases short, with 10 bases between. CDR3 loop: CASSTGRAEAFF. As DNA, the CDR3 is TGTGCCAGCAGTACGGGGAGGGCTGAAGCTTTCTTT.

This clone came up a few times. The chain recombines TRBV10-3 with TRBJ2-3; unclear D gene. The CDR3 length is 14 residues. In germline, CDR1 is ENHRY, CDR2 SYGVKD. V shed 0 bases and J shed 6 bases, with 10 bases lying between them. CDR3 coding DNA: TGTGCCATCAGTGAGTCGTGGGCAGCGGATACGCAGTATTTT. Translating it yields CAISESWAADTQYF.

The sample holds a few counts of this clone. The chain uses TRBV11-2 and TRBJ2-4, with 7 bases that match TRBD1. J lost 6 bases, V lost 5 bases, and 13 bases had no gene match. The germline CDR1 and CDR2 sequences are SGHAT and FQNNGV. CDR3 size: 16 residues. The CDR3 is CASSPRVDRAGNIQYF. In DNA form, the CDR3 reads TGTGCCAGCAGCCCTCGCGTCGACAGGGCGGGAAACATTCAGTACTTC.

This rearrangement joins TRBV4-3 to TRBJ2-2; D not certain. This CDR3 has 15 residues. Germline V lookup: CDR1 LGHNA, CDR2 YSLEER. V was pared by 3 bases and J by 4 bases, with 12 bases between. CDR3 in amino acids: CASSQAPTLTGELFF. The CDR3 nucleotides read TGCGCCAGCAGCCAGGCACCGACCCTCACCGGGGAGCTGTTTTTT.

DNA of the CDR3: TGTGCCAGCAGTGATGCCCAGCGGCCCACCGGGGAGCTGTTTTTT. Amino acids: CASSDAQRPTGELFF. The chain uses TRBV27 and TRBJ2-2, with a weak D call TRBD2 (5 bases). The V and J ends lost 5 bases and 4 bases respectively, with 14 bases between them. The CDR3 is 15 residues long. Per the germline V gene, CDR1 is MNHEY and CDR2 is SMNVEV (reference sequence).

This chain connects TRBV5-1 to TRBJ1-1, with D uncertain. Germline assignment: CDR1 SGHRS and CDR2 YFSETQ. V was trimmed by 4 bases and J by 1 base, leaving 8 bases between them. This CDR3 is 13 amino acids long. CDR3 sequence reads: CASSRIQNTEAFF. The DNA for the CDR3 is TGCGCCAGCAGCCGCATACAGAACACTGAAGCTTTCTTT.

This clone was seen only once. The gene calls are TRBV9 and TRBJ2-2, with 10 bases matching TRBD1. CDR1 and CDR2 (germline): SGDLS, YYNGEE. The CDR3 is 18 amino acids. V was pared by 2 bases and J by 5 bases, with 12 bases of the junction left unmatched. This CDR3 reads CASSVLPGTGEFTGELFF. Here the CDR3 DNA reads TGTGCCAGCAGCGTCCTTCCCGGGACAGGGGAATTTACCGGGGAGCTGTTTTTT. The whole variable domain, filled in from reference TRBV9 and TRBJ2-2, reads DSGVTQTPKHLITATGQRVTLRCSPRSGDLSVYWYQQSLDQGLQFLIQYYNGEERAKGNILERFSAQQFPDLHSELNLSSLELGDSALYFCASSVLPGTGEFTGELFFGEGSRLTVL.

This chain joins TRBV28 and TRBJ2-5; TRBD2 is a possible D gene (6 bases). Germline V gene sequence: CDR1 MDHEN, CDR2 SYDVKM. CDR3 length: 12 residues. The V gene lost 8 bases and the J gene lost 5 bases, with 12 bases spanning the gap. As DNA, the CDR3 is TGTGCCAGCCGGGACTGGGTGGAGACCCAGTACTTC. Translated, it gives CASRDWVETQYF.

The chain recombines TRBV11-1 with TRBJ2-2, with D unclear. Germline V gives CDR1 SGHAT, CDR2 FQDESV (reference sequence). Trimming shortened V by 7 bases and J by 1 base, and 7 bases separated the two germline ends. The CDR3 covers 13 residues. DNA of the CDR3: TGTGCCAGCACGGAGCAGAACACCGGGGAGCTGTTTTTT. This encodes CASTEQNTGELFF.

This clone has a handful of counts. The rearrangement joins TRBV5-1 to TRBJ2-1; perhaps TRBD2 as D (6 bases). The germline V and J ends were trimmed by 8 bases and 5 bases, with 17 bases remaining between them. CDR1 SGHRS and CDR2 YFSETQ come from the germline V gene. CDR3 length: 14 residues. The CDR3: CASRPDYTNNEQFF. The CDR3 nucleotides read TGCGCCAGTCGCCCGGACTACACAAACAATGAGCAGTTCTTC.

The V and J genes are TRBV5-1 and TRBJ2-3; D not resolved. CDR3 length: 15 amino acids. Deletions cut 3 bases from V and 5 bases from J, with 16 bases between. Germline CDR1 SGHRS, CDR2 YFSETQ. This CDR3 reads CASSSTPEPGDTQYF. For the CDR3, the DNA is TGCGCCAGCAGCTCCACACCTGAGCCGGGAGATACGCAGTATTTT.

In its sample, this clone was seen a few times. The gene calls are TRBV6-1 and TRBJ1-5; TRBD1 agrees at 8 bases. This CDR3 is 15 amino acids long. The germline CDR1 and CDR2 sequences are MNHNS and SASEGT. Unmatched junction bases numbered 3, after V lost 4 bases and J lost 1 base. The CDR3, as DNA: TGTGCCAGCAGTGTAGACAGGGGAAGCAATCAGCCCCAGCATTTT. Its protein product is CASSVDRGSNQPQHF.

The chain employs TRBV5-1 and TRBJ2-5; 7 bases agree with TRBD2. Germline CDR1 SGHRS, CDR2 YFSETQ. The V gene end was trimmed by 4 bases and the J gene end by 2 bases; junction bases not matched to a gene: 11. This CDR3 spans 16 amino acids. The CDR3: CASSPTSSSGQETQYF. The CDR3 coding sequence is TGCGCCAGCAGCCCCACTTCCTCTAGCGGACAAGAGACCCAGTACTTC.

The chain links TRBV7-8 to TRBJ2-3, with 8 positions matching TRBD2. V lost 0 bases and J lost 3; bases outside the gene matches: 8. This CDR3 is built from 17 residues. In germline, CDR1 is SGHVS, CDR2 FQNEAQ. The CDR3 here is CASSLAFSGSGTDTQYF. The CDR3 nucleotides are TGTGCCAGCAGCTTAGCGTTCAGCGGGAGTGGTACAGATACGCAGTATTTT.